This TCR beta chain was sequenced in a study of CD8+ T cells in alopecia areata. Looked up from germline, CDR1 is SGHVS and CDR2 is FQNEAQ. V dropped 1 base and J dropped 6 bases, with 10 bases sitting between them. This CDR3 comprises 13 residues. Sequencing templates came from extracted RNA that was reverse transcribed into cDNA. Data came from immunoSEQ multiplex PCR; TCRdb stores just in-frame clones and leaves some out. The sample lists 150,000 to 200,000 clones, approximately 57% seen once, with over 0.9% in the top ten. Treatment meaning: oral pan-JAK inhibitor, 5-10 mg twice daily. The sequence was collected from a human donor with alopecia areata. The starting material was CD4+ T cells sorted from blood, obtained at week 24, from a patient treated with tofacitinib. The chain has TRBV7-8 and TRBJ2-7; D assignment may be TRBD1 or TRBD2 (5 bases each). CDR3 region: CASSLDGTGEQYF. CDR3 nucleotide sequence: TGTGCCAGCAGCTTAGATGGGACGGGCGAGCAGTACTTC. Supplemented by reference TRBV7-8 and TRBJ2-7, the full variable domain reads GAGVSQSPRYKVAKRGQDVALRCDPISGHVSLFWYQQALGQGPEFLTYFQNEAQLDKSGLPSDRFFAERPEGSVSTLKIQRTQQEDSAVYLCASSLDGTGEQYFGPGTRLTVT.